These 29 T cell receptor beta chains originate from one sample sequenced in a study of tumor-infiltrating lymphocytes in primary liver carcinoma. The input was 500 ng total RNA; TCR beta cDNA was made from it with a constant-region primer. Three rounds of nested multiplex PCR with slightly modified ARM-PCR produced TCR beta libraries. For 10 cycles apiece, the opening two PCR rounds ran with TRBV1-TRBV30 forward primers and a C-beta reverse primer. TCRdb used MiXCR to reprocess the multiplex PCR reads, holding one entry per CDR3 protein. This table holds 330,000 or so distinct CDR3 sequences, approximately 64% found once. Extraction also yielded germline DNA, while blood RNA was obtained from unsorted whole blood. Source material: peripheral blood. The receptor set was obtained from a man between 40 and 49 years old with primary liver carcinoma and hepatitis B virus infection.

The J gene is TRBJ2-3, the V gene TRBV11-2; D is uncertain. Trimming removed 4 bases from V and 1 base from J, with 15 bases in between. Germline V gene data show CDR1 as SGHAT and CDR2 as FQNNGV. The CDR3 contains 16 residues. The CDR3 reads CASSSVGLRRTDTQYF. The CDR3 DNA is TGTGCCAGCAGCTCAGTCGGCCTCCGGCGCACAGATACGCAGTATTTT. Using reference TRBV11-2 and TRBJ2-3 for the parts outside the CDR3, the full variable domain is EAGVAQSPRYKIIEKRQSVAFWCNPISGHATLYWYQQILGQGPKLLIQFQNNGVVDDSQLPKDRFSAERLKGVDSTLKIQPAKLEDSAVYLCASSSVGLRRTDTQYFGPGTRLTVL.

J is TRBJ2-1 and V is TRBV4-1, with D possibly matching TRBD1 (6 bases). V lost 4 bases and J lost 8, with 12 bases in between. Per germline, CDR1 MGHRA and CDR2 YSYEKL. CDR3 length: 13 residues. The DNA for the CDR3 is TGCGCCAGCAGCCCTTCACAGGGCGATGAGCAGTTCTTC. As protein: CASSPSQGDEQFF.

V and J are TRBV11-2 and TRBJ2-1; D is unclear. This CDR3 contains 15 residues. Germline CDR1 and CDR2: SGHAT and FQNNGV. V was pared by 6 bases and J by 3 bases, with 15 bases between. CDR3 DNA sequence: TGTGCCAGCAGTATAGGATGTCCCAACTACAATGAGCAGTTCTTC. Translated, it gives CASSIGCPNYNEQFF.

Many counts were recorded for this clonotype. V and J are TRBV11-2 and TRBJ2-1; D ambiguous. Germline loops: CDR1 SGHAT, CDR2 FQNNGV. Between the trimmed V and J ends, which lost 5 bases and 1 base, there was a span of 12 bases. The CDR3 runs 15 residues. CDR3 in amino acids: CASSLSLTSYNEQFF. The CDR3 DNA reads TGTGCCAGCAGCCTTAGCCTGACTTCCTACAATGAGCAGTTCTTC.

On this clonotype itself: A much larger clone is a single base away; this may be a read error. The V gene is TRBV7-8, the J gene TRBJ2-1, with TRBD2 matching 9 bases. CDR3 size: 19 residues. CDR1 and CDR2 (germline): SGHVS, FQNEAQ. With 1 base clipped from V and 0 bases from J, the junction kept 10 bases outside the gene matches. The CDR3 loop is CASSLVVLAGLSSYNEQFF. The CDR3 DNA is TGTGCCAGCAGCTTAGTAGTTCTAGCGGGACTGAGCTCCTACAATGAGCAGTTCTTC.

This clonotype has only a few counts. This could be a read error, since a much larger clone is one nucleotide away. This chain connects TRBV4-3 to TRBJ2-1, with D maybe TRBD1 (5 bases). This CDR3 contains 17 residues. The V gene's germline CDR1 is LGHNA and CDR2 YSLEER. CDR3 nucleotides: TGCGCCAGCAGCCAAGGGTTAGGGGAAGGGCGGTACAATGATCAGTTCTTC. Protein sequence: CASSQGLGEGRYNDQFF.

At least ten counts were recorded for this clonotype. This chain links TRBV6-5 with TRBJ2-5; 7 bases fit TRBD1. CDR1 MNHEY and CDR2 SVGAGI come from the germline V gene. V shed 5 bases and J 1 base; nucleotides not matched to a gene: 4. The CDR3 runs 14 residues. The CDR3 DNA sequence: TGTGCCAGCAGTCTACAGGGGACCCAAGAGACCCAGTACTTC. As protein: CASSLQGTQETQYF.

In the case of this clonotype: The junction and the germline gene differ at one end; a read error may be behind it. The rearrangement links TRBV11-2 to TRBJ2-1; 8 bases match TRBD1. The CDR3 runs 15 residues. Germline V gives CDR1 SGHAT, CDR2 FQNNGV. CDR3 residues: CASSLVQGANNEHFF. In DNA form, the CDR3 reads TGTGCCAGCAGTTTAGTTCAGGGGGCCAACAATGAGCATTTCTTC.

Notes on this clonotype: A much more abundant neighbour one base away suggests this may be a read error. The CDR3 region is CASRTGDPSPLYF. The CDR3 DNA follows: TGCGCCAGCCGGACAGGGGATCCTTCACCCCTCTACTTT. The V gene is TRBV10-2, the J gene TRBJ1-6, with 9 bases matching TRBD1. The germline V gene has CDR1 WSHSY and CDR2 SAAADI. The CDR3 sequence is 13 residues long.

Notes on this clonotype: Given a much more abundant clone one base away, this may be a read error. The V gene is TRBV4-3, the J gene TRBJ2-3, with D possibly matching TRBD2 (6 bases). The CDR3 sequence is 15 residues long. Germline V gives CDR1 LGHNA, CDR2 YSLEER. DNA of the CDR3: TGCGCCAGCGGCCAATACAGCGGGAGCACAGATACGCAGTATTTT. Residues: CASGQYSGSTDTQYF.

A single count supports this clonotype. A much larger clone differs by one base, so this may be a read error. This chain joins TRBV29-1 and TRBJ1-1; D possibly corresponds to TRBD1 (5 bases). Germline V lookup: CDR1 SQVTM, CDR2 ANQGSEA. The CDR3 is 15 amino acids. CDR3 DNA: TGCAGCGTTGAAGGGCACAGGAGGAGGAACACTAAAGCTTTCTTT. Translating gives CSVEGHRRRNTKAFF.

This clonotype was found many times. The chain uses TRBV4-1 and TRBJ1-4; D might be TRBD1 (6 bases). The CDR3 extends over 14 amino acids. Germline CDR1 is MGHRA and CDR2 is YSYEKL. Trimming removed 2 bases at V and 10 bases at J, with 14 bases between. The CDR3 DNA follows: TGCGCCAGCAGCCAACACACAGGACAGTTAAAACTGTTTTTT. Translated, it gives CASSQHTGQLKLFF.

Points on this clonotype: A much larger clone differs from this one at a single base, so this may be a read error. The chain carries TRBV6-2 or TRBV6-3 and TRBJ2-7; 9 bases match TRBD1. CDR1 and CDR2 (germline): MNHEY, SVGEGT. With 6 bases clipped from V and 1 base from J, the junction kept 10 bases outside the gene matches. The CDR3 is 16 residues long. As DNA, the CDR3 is TGTGCCAGCAGCTCCGGGACAGGGATTAGGTCCTACGAGCAGTACTTC. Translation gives CASSSGTGIRSYEQYF.

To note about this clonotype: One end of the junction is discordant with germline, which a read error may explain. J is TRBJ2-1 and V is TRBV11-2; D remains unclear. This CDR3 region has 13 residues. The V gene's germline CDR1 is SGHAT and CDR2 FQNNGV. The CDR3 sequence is CARSSGEYSEQFF. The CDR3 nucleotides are TGTGCCAGGAGCTCCGGAGAGTACAGTGAGCAGTTCTTC.

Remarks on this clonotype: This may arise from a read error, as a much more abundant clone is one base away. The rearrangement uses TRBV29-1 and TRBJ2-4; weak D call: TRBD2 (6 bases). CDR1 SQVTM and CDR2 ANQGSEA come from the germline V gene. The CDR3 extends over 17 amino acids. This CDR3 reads CSVALGVGKLAKNTQYF. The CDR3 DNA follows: TGCAGCGTTGCTCTCGGGGTGGGTAAACTAGCCAAAAACACTCAGTACTTC.

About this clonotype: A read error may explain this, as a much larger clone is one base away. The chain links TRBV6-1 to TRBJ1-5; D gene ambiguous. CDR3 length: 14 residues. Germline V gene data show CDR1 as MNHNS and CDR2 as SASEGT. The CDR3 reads CASSDRPSNRPQHF. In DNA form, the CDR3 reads TGTGCCAGCAGTGATCGACCGAGTAATCGGCCCCAGCATTTT.

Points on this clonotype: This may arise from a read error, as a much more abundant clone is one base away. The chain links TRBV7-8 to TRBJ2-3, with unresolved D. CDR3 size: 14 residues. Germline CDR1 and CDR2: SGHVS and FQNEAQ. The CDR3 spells CARSLAESTDTQYF. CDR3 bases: TGTGCCAGAAGCTTAGCCGAAAGCACAGATACGCAGTATTTT.

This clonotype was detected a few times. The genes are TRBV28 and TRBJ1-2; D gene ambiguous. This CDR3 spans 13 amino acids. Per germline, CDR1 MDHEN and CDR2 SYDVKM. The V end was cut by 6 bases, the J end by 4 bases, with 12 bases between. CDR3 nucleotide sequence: TGTGCCAGCAGCCTGCCACGGGCCTATGGCTACACCTTC. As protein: CASSLPRAYGYTF.

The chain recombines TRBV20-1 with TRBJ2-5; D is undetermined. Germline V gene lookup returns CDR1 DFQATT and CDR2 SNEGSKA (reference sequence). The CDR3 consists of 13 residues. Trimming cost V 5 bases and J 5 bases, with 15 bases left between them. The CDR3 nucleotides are TGCAGTGCTCAGTTCTGGCAGACCGAGACCCAGTACTTC. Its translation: CSAQFWQTETQYF.

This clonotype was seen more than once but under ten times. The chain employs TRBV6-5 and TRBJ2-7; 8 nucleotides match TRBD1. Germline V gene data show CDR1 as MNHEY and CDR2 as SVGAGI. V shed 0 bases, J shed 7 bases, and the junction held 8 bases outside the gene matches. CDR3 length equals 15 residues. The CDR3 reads CASSYSSQGAREQYF. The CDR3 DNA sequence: TGTGCCAGCAGTTACTCCTCCCAGGGGGCGCGGGAGCAGTACTTC.

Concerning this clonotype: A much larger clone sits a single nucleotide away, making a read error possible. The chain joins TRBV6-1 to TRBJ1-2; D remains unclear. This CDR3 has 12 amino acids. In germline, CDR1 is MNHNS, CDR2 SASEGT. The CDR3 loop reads CACSDASYGYTF. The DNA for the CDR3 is TGTGCCTGCAGTGATGCCAGCTATGGCTACACCTTC.

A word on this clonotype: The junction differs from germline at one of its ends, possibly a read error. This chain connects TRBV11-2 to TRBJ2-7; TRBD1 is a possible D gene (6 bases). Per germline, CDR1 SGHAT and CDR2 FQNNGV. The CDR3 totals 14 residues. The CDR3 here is CTSNLGQLAYEQYF. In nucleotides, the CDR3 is TGTACCAGTAACCTCGGACAGCTGGCCTACGAGCAGTACTTC.

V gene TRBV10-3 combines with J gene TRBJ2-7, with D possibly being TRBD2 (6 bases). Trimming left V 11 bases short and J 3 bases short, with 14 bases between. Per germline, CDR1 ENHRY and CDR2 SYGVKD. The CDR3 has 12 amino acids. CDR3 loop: CAAAGLDYEQYF. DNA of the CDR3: TGTGCCGCCGCGGGACTGGACTACGAGCAGTACTTC.

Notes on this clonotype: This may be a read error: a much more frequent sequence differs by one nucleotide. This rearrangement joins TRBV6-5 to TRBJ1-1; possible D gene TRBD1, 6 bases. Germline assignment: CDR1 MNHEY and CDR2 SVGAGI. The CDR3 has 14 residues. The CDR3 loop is CASTARDTHTDAFF. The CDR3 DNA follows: TGTGCCAGCACCGCCCGGGACACCCACACTGATGCTTTCTTT.

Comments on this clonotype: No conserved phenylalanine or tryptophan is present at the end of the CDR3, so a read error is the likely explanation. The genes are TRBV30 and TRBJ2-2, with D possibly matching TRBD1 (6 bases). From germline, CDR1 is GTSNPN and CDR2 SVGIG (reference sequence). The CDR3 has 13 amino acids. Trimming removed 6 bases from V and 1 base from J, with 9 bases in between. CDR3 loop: CACQDRNTGELFS. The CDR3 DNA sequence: TGTGCCTGTCAGGACAGGAACACCGGGGAGCTGTTTTCT.

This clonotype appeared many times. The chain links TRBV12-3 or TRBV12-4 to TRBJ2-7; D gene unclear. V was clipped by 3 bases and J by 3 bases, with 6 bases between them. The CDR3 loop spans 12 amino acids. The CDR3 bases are TGTGCCAGCAGTTTTTTGGGCTACGAGCAGTACTTC. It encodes CASSFLGYEQYF.

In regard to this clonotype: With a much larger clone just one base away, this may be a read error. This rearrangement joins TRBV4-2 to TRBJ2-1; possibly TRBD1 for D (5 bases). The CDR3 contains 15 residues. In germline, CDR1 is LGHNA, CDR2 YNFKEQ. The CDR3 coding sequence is TGCGCCAGCAGCCAAGATTGGACACAGTACAATGAGCAGCTCTTC. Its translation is CASSQDWTQYNEQLF.

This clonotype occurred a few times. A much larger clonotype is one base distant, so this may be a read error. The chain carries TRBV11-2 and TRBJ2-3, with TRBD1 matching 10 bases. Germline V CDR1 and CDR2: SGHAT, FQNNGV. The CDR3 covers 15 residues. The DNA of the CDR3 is TGTGCCAGCAGCCGGGACAGGGGACTCACAGATATGCAGTATTTT. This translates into CASSRDRGLTDMQYF.

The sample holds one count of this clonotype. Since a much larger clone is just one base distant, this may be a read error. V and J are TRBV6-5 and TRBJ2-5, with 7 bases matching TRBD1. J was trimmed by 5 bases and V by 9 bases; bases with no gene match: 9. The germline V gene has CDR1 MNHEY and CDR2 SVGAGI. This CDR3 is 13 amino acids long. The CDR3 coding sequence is TGTGCCAGAAGACGACAGGGCTTCGAGACCCAGTACTTC. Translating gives CARRRQGFETQYF.